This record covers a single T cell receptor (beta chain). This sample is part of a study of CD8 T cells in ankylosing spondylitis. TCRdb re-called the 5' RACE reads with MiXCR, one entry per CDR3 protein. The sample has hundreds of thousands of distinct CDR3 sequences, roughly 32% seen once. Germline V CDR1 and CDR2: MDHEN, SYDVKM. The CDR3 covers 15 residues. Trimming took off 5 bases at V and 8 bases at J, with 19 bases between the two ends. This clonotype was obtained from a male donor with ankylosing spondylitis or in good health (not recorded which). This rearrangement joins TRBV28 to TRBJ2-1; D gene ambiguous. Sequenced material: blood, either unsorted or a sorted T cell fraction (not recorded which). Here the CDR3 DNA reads TGTGCCAGCAGTGGCCCCCCGGAGCTGGCGGATGAGCAGTTCTTC. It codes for CASSGPPELADEQFF.